The rows below give T cell receptor beta chains drawn from one sample of a study of CD8+ T cells in alopecia areata. TCRdb keeps only in-frame clones here, not all; method: immunoSEQ multiplex PCR. The sample lists roughly 150,000 clones, 54% seen once, with about a sixth in the top ten. The sequences come from CD8+ T cells sorted from blood, collected at week 4, from a patient treated with tofacitinib. The receptors were gathered from a human donor with alopecia areata. The CDR3 runs from the conserved cysteine through the conserved F or W. Fields, in order: V gene, J gene, CDR3 protein.

TRBV2,TRBJ2-5,CASSDLRETQYF
TRBV6-1,TRBJ2-1,CASSAGGEDHNEQFF
TRBV13,TRBJ2-7,CASSLLNEQYF
TRBV29-1,TRBJ1-2,CSVDEGLPGYTF
TRBV6-5,TRBJ2-3,CASSYGTRDFTDTQYF
TRBV13,TRBJ2-1,CASSLGTQGWGNEQFF
TRBV10-3,TRBJ2-7,CAISDTYEQYF
TRBV30,TRBJ2-7,CAWSPSGTGGSYEQYF
TRBV10-3,TRBJ2-2,CAIRREAERTGELFF
TRBV27,TRBJ1-2,CASHPEGPYGYTF
TRBV7-9,TRBJ2-1,CASSLGISGGQPYNEQFF
TRBV7-9,TRBJ1-1,CASSSDPNTEAFF
TRBV6-1,TRBJ2-5,CASSETSGGEEETQYF
TRBV13,TRBJ1-1,CASSEGGQLNTEAFF
TRBV25-1,TRBJ1-3,CASSEYGMRAGNTIYF
TRBV27,TRBJ2-3,CASNPWGNPDTQYF
TRBV30,TRBJ2-7,CAWNRDRAYEQYF
TRBV5-1,TRBJ2-7,CASSFRGPSYEQYF
TRBV5-4,TRBJ2-5,CASSLVETQYF
TRBV7-9,TRBJ1-6,CASSQGVSPLHF
TRBV6-5,TRBJ1-1,CASSYYGDGEAFF